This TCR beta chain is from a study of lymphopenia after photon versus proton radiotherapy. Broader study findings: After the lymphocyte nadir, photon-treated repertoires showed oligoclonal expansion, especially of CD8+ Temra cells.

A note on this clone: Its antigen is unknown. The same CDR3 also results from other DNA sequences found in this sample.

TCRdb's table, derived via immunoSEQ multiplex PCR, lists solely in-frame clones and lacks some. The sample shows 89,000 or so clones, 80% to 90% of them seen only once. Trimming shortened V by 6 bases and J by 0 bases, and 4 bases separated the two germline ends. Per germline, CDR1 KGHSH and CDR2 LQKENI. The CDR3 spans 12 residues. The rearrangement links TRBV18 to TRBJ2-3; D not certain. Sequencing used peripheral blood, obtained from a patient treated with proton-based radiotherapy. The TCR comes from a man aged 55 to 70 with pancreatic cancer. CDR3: CASSPSTDTQYF. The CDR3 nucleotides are TGTGCCAGCTCCCCTAGCACAGATACGCAGTATTTT.